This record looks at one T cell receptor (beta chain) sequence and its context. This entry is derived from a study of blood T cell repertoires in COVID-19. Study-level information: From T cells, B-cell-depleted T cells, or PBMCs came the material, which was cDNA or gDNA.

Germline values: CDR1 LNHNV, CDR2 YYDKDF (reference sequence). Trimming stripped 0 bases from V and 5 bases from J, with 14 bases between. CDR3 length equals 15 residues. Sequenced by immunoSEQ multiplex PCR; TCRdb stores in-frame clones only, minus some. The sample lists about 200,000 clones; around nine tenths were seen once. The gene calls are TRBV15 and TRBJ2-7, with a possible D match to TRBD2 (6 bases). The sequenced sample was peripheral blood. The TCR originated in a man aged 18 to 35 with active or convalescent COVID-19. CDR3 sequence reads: CATSREGGGVDEQYF. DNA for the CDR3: TGTGCCACCAGCAGAGAGGGCGGAGGGGTCGACGAGCAGTACTTC.